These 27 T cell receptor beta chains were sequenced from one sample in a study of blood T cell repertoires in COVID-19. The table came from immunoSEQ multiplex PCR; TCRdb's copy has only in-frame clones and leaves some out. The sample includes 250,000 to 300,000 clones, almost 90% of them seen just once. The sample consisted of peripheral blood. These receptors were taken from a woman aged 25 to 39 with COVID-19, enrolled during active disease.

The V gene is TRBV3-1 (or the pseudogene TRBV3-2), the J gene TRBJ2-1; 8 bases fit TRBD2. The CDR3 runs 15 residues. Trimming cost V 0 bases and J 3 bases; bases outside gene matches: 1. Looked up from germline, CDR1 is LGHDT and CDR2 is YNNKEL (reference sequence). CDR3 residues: CASSQDGRGYNEQFF. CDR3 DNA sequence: TGTGCCAGCAGCCAAGACGGGAGGGGCTACAATGAGCAGTTCTTC.

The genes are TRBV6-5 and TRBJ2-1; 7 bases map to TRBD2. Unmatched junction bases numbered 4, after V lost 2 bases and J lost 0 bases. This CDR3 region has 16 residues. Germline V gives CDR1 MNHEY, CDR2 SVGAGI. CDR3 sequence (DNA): TGTGCCAGCAGTTACGAGCGGGGCTTCTCCTACAATGAGCAGTTCTTC. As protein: CASSYERGFSYNEQFF.

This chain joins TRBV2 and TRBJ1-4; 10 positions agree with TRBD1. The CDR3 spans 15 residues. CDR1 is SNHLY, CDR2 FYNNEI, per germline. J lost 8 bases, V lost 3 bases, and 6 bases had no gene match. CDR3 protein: CASSDDRGRGEKLFF. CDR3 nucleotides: TGTGCCAGCAGTGACGACAGGGGGCGAGGGGAAAAACTGTTTTTT.

CDR3 nucleotides: TGTGCCAGCAGTGATTCAGGGATGGATGGCTACACCTTC. It specifies CASSDSGMDGYTF. The chain carries TRBV6-4 and TRBJ1-2, with a tentative D call TRBD1 (5 bases). V shed 3 bases and J shed 6 bases, with 11 bases lying between them. From germline, CDR1 is MRHNA and CDR2 SNTAGT. The CDR3 extends over 13 amino acids.

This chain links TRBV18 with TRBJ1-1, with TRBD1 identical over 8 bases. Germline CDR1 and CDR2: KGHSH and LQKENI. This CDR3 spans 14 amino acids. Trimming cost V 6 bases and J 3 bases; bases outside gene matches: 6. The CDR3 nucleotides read TGTGCCAGCTCTCGCCAGGGGGCGGACACTGAAGCTTTCTTT. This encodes CASSRQGADTEAFF.

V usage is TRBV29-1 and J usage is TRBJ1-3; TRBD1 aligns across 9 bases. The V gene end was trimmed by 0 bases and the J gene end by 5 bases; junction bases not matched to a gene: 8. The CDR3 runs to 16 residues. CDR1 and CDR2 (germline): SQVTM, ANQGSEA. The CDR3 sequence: CSVEDPGQGSRNTIYF. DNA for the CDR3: TGCAGCGTTGAAGATCCGGGACAGGGTAGTAGAAACACCATATATTTT.

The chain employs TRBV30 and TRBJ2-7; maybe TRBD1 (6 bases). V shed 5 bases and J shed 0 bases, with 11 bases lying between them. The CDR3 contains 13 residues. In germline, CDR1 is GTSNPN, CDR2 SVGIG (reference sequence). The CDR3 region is CAWEDSYSYEQYF. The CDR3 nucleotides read TGTGCCTGGGAGGACAGCTACTCCTACGAGCAGTACTTC.

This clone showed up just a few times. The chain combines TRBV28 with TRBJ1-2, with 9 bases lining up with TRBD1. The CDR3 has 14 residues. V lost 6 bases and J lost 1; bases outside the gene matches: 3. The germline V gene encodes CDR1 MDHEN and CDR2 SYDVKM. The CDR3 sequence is CASRTGQGNYGYTF. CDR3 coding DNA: TGTGCCAGCAGGACGGGACAGGGTAACTATGGCTACACCTTC.

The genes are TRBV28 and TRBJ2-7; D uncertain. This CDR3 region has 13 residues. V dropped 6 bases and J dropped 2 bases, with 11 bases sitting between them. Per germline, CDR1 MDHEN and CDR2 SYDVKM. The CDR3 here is CASSPVSAYEQYF. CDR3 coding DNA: TGTGCCAGCAGCCCCGTTTCAGCCTACGAGCAGTACTTC.

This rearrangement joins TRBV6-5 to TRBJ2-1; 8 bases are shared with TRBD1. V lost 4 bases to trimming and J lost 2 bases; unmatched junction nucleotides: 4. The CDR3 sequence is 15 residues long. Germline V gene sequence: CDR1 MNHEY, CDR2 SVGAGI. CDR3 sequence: CASSSGQAAYNEQFF. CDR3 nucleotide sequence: TGTGCCAGCAGTTCGGGACAGGCTGCCTACAATGAGCAGTTCTTC.

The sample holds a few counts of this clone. CDR3 in amino acids: CASSQAQVPYEQYF. CDR3 DNA: TGCGCCAGCAGCCAAGCGCAGGTCCCCTACGAGCAGTACTTC. The chain uses TRBV4-3 and TRBJ2-7; no definite D call. The CDR3 has 14 residues. Germline CDR1 and CDR2: LGHNA and YSLEER. V was pared by 1 base and J by 2 bases, with 9 bases between.

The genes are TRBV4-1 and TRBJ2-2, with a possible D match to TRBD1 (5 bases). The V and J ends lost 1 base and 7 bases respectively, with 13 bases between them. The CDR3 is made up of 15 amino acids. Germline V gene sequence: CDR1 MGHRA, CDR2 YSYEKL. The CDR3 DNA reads TGCGCCAGCAGCCAAGTCCCCAGGGATGACGGGGAGCTGTTTTTT. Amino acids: CASSQVPRDDGELFF.

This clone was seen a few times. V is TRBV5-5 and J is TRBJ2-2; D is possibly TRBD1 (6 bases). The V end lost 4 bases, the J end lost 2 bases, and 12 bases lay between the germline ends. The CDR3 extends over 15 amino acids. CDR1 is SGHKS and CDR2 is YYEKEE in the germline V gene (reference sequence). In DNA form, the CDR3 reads TGTGCCAGCAGCAGGGGGACGGTAAACACCGGGGAGCTGTTTTTT. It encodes CASSRGTVNTGELFF. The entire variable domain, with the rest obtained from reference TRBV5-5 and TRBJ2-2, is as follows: DAGVTQSPTHLIKTRGQQVTLRCSPISGHKSVSWYQQVLGQGPQFIFQYYEKEERGRGNFPDRFSARQFPNYSSELNVNALLLGDSALYLCASSRGTVNTGELFFGEGSRLTVL.

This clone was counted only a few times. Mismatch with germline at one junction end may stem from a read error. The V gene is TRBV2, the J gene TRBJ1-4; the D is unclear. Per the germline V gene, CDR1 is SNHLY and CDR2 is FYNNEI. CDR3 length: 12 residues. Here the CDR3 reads CASSPGNENLFF. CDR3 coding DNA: TGTGCCAGCAGTCCAGGAAATGAAAATCTGTTTTTT. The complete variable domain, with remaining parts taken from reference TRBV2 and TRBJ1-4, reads EPEVTQTPSHQVTQMGQEVILRCVPISNHLYFYWYRQILGQKVEFLVSFYNNEISEKSEIFDDQFSVERPDGSNFTLKIRSTKLEDSAMYFCASSPGNENLFFGSGTQLSVL.

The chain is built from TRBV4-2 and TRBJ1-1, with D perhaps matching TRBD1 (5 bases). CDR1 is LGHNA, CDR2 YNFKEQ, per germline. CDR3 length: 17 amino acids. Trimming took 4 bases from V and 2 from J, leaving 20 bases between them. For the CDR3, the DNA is TGTGCCAGCAGCCTTCACTACGGTACAGGAATAAACACTGAAGCTTTCTTT. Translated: CASSLHYGTGINTEAFF.

The CDR3 reads CASRAPGVPRNEQFF. DNA of the CDR3: TGTGCCAGCAGGGCTCCAGGGGTCCCTCGCAATGAGCAGTTCTTC. This rearrangement joins TRBV6-1 to TRBJ2-1; the D gene is possibly TRBD1 (6 bases). The CDR3 consists of 15 residues. Germline V gives CDR1 MNHNS, CDR2 SASEGT. The germline V and J ends were trimmed by 6 bases and 6 bases, with 18 bases remaining between them.

CDR3 nucleotides: TGTGCCAGCAGCTTAATCCCTTCGCGGGAGGGCTACAATGAGCAGTTCTTC. Its protein is CASSLIPSREGYNEQFF. The chain carries TRBV7-3 and TRBJ2-1, with TRBD2 matching 9 bases. The germline V gene encodes CDR1 SGHTA and CDR2 FQGTGA. J gave up 3 bases and V 1 base, and 7 bases lay outside the gene matches. This CDR3 contains 17 residues. Complete variable domain (other parts from reference TRBV7-3 and TRBJ2-1): GAGVSQTPSNKVTEKGKYVELRCDPISGHTALYWYRQSLGQGPEFLIYFQGTGAADDSGLPNDRFFAVRPEGSVSTLKIQRTERGDSAVYLCASSLIPSREGYNEQFFGPGTRLTVL.

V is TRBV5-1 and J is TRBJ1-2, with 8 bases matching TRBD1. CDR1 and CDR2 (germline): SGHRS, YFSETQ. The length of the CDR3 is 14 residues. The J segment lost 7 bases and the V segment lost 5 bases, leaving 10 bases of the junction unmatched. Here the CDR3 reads CASSQTRQGLGYTF. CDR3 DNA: TGCGCCAGCAGTCAGACCCGACAGGGGCTTGGCTACACCTTC.

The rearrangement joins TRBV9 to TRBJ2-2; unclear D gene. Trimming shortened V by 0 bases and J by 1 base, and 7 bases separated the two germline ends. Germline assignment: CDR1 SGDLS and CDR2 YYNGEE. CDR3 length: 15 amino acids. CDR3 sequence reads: CASSVVHGNTGELFF. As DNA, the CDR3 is TGTGCCAGCAGCGTAGTTCACGGGAACACCGGGGAGCTGTTTTTT.

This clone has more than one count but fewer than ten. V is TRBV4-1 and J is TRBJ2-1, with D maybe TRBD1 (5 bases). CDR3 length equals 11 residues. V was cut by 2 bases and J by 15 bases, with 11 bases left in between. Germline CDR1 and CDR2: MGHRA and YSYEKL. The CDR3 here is CASSQNRFLFF. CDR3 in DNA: TGCGCCAGCAGCCAAAACAGGTTTCTGTTCTTC.

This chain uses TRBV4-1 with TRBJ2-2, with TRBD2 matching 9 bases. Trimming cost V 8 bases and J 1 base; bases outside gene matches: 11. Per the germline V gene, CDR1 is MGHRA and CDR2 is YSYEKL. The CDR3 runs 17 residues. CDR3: CASSIVVAGVNTGELFF. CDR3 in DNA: TGCGCCAGCTCCATAGTAGTAGCGGGAGTGAACACCGGGGAGCTGTTTTTT.

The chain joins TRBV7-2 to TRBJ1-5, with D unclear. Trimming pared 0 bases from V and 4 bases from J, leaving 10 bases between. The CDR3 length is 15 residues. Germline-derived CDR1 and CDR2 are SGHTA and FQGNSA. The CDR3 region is CASSLAGTGNQPQHF. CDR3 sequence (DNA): TGTGCCAGCAGCTTAGCAGGTACCGGGAATCAGCCCCAGCATTTT. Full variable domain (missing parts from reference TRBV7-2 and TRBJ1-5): GAGVSQSPSNKVTEKGKDVELRCDPISGHTALYWYRQSLGQGLEFLIYFQGNSAPDKSGLPSDRFSAERTGGSVSTLTIQRTQQEDSAVYLCASSLAGTGNQPQHFGDGTRLSIL.

DNA for the CDR3: TGTGCCTGGAGTGTAGGGGAGGTCGCTAATGAAAAACTGTTTTTT. Residues: CAWSVGEVANEKLFF. This chain links TRBV30 with TRBJ1-4, with D possibly being TRBD1 (5 bases). CDR1 GTSNPN and CDR2 SVGIG come from the germline V gene (reference sequence). V shed 0 bases and J shed 3 bases, with 11 bases lying between them. The CDR3 covers 15 residues.

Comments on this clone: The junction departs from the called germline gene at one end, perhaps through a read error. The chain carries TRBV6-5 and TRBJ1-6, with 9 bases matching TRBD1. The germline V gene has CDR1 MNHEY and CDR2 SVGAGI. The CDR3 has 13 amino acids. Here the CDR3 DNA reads TGTGTCAGCTGGGACAGGGATAGGTCACCCCTCCACTTT. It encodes CVSWDRDRSPLHF.

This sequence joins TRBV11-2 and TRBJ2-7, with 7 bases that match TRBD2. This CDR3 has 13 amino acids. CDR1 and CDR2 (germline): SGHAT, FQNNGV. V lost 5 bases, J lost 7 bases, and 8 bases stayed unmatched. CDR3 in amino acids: CASSETGEGEQYF. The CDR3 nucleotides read TGTGCCAGCAGCGAAACCGGGGAGGGGGAGCAGTACTTC.

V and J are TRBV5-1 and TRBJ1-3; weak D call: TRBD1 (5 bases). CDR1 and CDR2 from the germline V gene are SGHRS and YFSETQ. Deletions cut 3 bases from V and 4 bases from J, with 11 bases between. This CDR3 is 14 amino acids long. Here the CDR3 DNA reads TGCGCCAGCAGCTCAGCAGGGCAAGGAAACACCATATATTTT. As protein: CASSSAGQGNTIYF.

In nucleotides, the CDR3 is TGTGCCAGCAGATACCCGGGACAGGGGGCGGGAGGCTACACCTTC. Its protein is CASRYPGQGAGGYTF. The gene calls are TRBV28 and TRBJ1-2; the match to TRBD1 covers 12 bases. The V gene's germline CDR1 is MDHEN and CDR2 SYDVKM. The junction had 10 bases not matched to a gene; V was cut back by 6 bases and J by 8 bases. The CDR3 extends over 15 amino acids.